Presented here are 11 T cell receptor beta chains from one specimen sequenced in a study of blood T cell repertoires in COVID-19. Method: immunoSEQ multiplex PCR; TCRdb's copy keeps in-frame clones and lacks some. The sample contains some 170,000 clones, approximately 88% of which appear only once. The specimen sequenced was peripheral blood. These receptors all stem from a woman between 50 and 59 years old with acute or convalescent COVID-19.

The chain joins TRBV19 to TRBJ2-3, with D possibly TRBD2 on 7 matching bases. The germline V gene has CDR1 LNHDA and CDR2 SQIVND (reference sequence). The CDR3 has 15 residues. V lost 7 bases to trimming and J lost 1 base, with 15 bases between them. CDR3 DNA sequence: TGTGCCAGTACCTTTCGGGGGGCTCGCACAGATACGCAGTATTTT. Amino acids: CASTFRGARTDTQYF.

The chain joins TRBV6-5 to TRBJ2-5; D uncertain. The CDR3 is 12 residues long. Trimming took 2 bases from V and 2 from J, leaving 3 bases between them. CDR1 is MNHEY, CDR2 SVGAGI, per germline. CDR3 amino acids: CASSYPQETQYF. The CDR3 nucleotides read TGTGCCAGCAGTTACCCGCAAGAGACCCAGTACTTC.

The genes are TRBV5-1 and TRBJ1-1; 7 bases agree with TRBD1. V lost 0 bases and J lost 5; bases outside the gene matches: 4. This CDR3 comprises 14 residues. CDR1 is SGHRS, CDR2 YFSETQ, per germline. CDR3 DNA: TGCGCCAGCAGCTTGGCTCAGGGGGAAACTGAAGCTTTCTTT. Residues: CASSLAQGETEAFF.

CDR3 loop: CASSIHFHEQFF. CDR3 DNA sequence: TGTGCCAGTAGTATCCACTTCCATGAGCAGTTCTTC. The chain combines TRBV19 with TRBJ2-1, with D hard to call. Trimming pared 3 bases from V and 8 bases from J, leaving 8 bases between. CDR1 and CDR2 (germline): LNHDA, SQIVND (reference sequence). This CDR3 has 12 amino acids.

This chain joins TRBV19 and TRBJ2-3; D perhaps matches TRBD2 (7 bases). This CDR3 has 16 residues. Per the germline V gene, CDR1 is LNHDA and CDR2 is SQIVND (reference sequence). V was trimmed by 4 bases and J by 5 bases, leaving 19 bases between them. The CDR3 spells CASSTRLARGVDTQYF. The CDR3 DNA is TGTGCCAGTAGTACCCGACTAGCAAGGGGGGTAGATACGCAGTATTTT.

The chain uses TRBV7-9 and TRBJ1-1, with 8 positions matching TRBD1. The J segment lost 1 base and the V segment lost 5 bases, leaving 3 bases of the junction unmatched. This CDR3 is 14 amino acids long. Germline V gives CDR1 SEHNR, CDR2 FQNEAQ (reference sequence). CDR3 in amino acids: CASSQGQENTEAFF. In DNA form, the CDR3 reads TGTGCCAGCAGCCAGGGACAGGAGAACACTGAAGCTTTCTTT.

The rearrangement uses TRBV19 and TRBJ2-1, with TRBD2 matching 7 bases. This CDR3 is 13 amino acids long. The germline V gene encodes CDR1 LNHDA and CDR2 SQIVND (reference sequence). V lost 6 bases, J lost 7 bases, and 6 bases stayed unmatched. Here the CDR3 DNA reads TGTGCCAGTAGCAACCACGGGGGGAATGAGCAGTTCTTC. Protein: CASSNHGGNEQFF.

The CDR3, as DNA: TGTGCCAGCAGCCAAGATATCGGTCAGCGGGAGGACAACACCGGGGAGCTGTTTTTT. Translation: CASSQDIGQREDNTGELFF. The gene calls are TRBV3-1 (or the pseudogene TRBV3-2) and TRBJ2-2, with 9 positions matching TRBD2. CDR3 length equals 19 residues. Trimming at V came to 0 bases and at J to 2 bases, leaving 10 bases not matched to a gene. Germline-derived CDR1 and CDR2 are LGHDT and YNNKEL (reference sequence).

The genes are TRBV7-2 and TRBJ1-1; 7 positions match TRBD1. CDR3 length: 15 amino acids. Germline loops: CDR1 SGHTA, CDR2 FQGNSA. The V gene end was trimmed by 1 base and the J gene end by 1 base; junction bases not matched to a gene: 3. The CDR3 is CASSLVSGGNTEAFF. CDR3 bases: TGTGCCAGCAGCTTAGTCTCAGGGGGGAACACTGAAGCTTTCTTT.

V usage is TRBV5-1 and J usage is TRBJ1-3; a weak D match, TRBD1 (5 bases). CDR1 SGHRS and CDR2 YFSETQ come from the germline V gene. The CDR3 runs to 14 residues. Trimming pared 0 bases from V and 2 bases from J, leaving 6 bases between. The CDR3 DNA reads TGCGCCAGCAGCTTGGGGGGCACTGGAAACACCATATATTTT. This translates into CASSLGGTGNTIYF.

CDR3 bases: TGTGCCACCAGCAATACAGGGACCGGGGAGCTGTTTTTT. Translation: CATSNTGTGELFF. V gene TRBV24-1 combines with J gene TRBJ2-2, with D perhaps TRBD1 (6 bases). Germline CDR1 reads KGHDR; CDR2 reads SFDVKD. The CDR3 has 13 amino acids. V lost 7 bases to trimming and J lost 5 bases, with 10 bases between them.